Each of the 22 T cell receptor beta chains below was sequenced from the same sample in a study of TIL therapy for anti-PD-1-resistant metastatic lung cancer. The time point: pre-treatment sample, taken before nivolumab and TIL therapy. This was the immunoSEQ v3 assay. TCRdb's table, derived via immunoSEQ multiplex PCR, lists solely in-frame clones and lacks some. The sample lists more than 55,000 clones, 70% to 90% occurring once. Sequenced material: blood, taken at baseline. These TCRs come from a person aged 25-79 years with non-small cell lung cancer.

This clone is classed as medium-sized (0.01 to 0.1%). The V and J genes are TRBV6-5 and TRBJ1-4; 7 nucleotides line up with TRBD1. J lost 5 bases, V lost 10 bases, and 10 bases had no gene match. CDR3 size: 14 residues. Germline CDR1 reads MNHEY; CDR2 reads SVGAGI. The CDR3 region is CATRTGTANEKLFF. Here the CDR3 DNA reads TGTGCCACCAGAACCGGGACAGCGAATGAAAAACTGTTTTTT.

The rearrangement joins TRBV24-1 to TRBJ2-1; tentative D call: TRBD2 (6 bases). CDR3 length equals 16 residues. Between the trimmed V and J ends, which lost 0 bases and 9 bases, there was a span of 17 bases. CDR1 is KGHDR, CDR2 SFDVKD, per germline. The chain's CDR3 is CATSDLGRLDGGEQFF. CDR3 DNA: TGTGCCACCAGTGATTTGGGGAGACTAGATGGGGGTGAGCAGTTCTTC.

This clone was observed a single time. V and J are TRBV6-6 and TRBJ2-3, with no clear D. CDR1 and CDR2 (germline): MNHNY, SVGAGI (reference sequence). V gave up 2 bases and J gave up 0 bases, with 9 bases separating them. The CDR3 consists of 15 residues. CDR3 protein: CASSYANPSTDTQYF. The CDR3 DNA is TGTGCCAGCAGTTACGCGAACCCAAGCACAGATACGCAGTATTTT.

The V and J genes are TRBV27 and TRBJ2-3; D may be TRBD1 or TRBD2 (5 bases each). CDR3 length: 15 amino acids. The V gene lost 5 bases and the J gene lost 5 bases, with 17 bases spanning the gap. Germline values: CDR1 MNHEY, CDR2 SMNVEV (reference sequence). For the CDR3, the DNA is TGTGCCAGCAGTCCCAGGGACGGAATTCTAGATACGCAGTATTTT. It is translated as CASSPRDGILDTQYF.

The V and J genes are TRBV29-1 and TRBJ1-5; possibly TRBD1 for D (6 bases). The germline V gene encodes CDR1 SQVTM and CDR2 ANQGSEA. This CDR3 has 15 residues. V dropped 4 bases and J dropped 1 base, with 14 bases sitting between them. The CDR3 loop reads CSVGTSGQSNQPQHF. CDR3 nucleotide sequence: TGCAGCGTTGGAACCTCGGGACAAAGCAATCAGCCCCAGCATTTT.

The gene calls are TRBV7-8 and TRBJ1-1; D unresolved. Per germline, CDR1 SGHVS and CDR2 FQNEAQ. This CDR3 spans 15 amino acids. Trimming pared 3 bases from V and 0 bases from J, leaving 11 bases between. CDR3 sequence reads: CASSFQAHMNTEAFF. The CDR3 coding sequence is TGTGCCAGCAGCTTCCAGGCACATATGAACACTGAAGCTTTCTTT. Drawing the rest from reference TRBV7-8 and TRBJ1-1, the complete variable domain is GAGVSQSPRYKVAKRGQDVALRCDPISGHVSLFWYQQALGQGPEFLTYFQNEAQLDKSGLPSDRFFAERPEGSVSTLKIQRTQQEDSAVYLCASSFQAHMNTEAFFGQGTRLTVV.

V and J are TRBV10-1 and TRBJ2-3, with TRBD2 matching over 8 bases. The CDR3 contains 13 residues. V shed 2 bases, J shed 5 bases, and the junction held 0 bases outside the gene matches. The germline CDR1 and CDR2 sequences are WNHNN and SYGVQD (reference sequence). The CDR3 region has the DNA TGCGCCAGCAGTGAGCTAGCGGGAGATACGCAGTATTTT. The encoded protein is CASSELAGDTQYF.

This CDR3 reads CASNRWSMRDEKLFF. Written as DNA, the CDR3 is TGTGCCAGCAACCGCTGGAGCATGAGGGATGAAAAACTGTTTTTT. J is TRBJ1-4 and V is TRBV28; D call uncertain. This CDR3 spans 15 amino acids. Germline values: CDR1 MDHEN, CDR2 SYDVKM. The V end lost 7 bases, the J end lost 6 bases, and 18 bases lay between the germline ends.

The rearrangement joins TRBV9 to TRBJ2-3; a possible D gene is TRBD2 (5 bases). V lost 0 bases to trimming and J lost 5 bases, with 10 bases between them. The CDR3 has 14 residues. Germline assignment: CDR1 SGDLS and CDR2 YYNGEE. CDR3 amino acids: CASSVAGFQDTQYF. CDR3 DNA sequence: TGTGCCAGCAGCGTAGCGGGGTTTCAAGATACGCAGTATTTT.

The V gene is TRBV9, the J gene TRBJ2-3; 8 positions match TRBD2. J was trimmed by 2 bases and V by 4 bases; bases with no gene match: 9. The CDR3 is made up of 16 amino acids. In germline, CDR1 is SGDLS, CDR2 YYNGEE. CDR3 residues: CASSPRGGLTTDTQYF. The CDR3 DNA follows: TGTGCCAGCAGCCCCCGGGGGGGACTCACCACAGATACGCAGTATTTT.

This clone rates as medium-sized. The germline gene is not matched at one end of the junction; a read error may be the cause. This chain connects TRBV7-7 to TRBJ1-2; no clear D gene. CDR3 length equals 14 residues. Germline assignment: CDR1 SSHAT and CDR2 FNYEAQ (reference sequence). In nucleotides, the CDR3 is TGTGCTAGCAGCTTACTACCTTGGACGGGAGGCTACACCTTC. Encoded protein: CASSLLPWTGGYTF.

This chain uses TRBV11-3 with TRBJ2-1; D may be TRBD2 (6 bases). Trimming pared 4 bases from V and 5 bases from J, leaving 21 bases between. The CDR3 runs 17 residues. Germline lookup yields CDR1 SGHNT and CDR2 YENEEA. As DNA, the CDR3 is TGTGCCAGCAGCTCATCACCATTCCCGGGAGCGGACAATGAGCAGTTCTTC. Its translation is CASSSSPFPGADNEQFF.

This clone showed up just a few times. V gene TRBV7-3 combines with J gene TRBJ2-3, with 7 bases identical to TRBD2. Trimming cost V 1 base and J 3 bases; bases outside gene matches: 19. The germline V gene encodes CDR1 SGHTA and CDR2 FQGTGA. The CDR3 loop spans 20 amino acids. The CDR3 sequence: CASSLNSPGSAGRLTDTQYF. The CDR3 bases are TGTGCCAGCAGCTTAAATTCACCAGGCTCAGCGGGGAGGTTAACAGATACGCAGTATTTT.

This clone was seen only a few times. The genes are TRBV30 and TRBJ1-2, with 9 bases lining up with TRBD1. The V gene's germline CDR1 is GTSNPN and CDR2 SVGIG (reference sequence). J gave up 5 bases and V 2 bases, and 3 bases lay outside the gene matches. This CDR3 is 13 amino acids long. The CDR3 bases are TGTGCCTGGAGTCCTGGACAGGGGTATGGCTACACCTTC. This encodes CAWSPGQGYGYTF.

The chain uses TRBV3-1 (or the pseudogene TRBV3-2) and TRBJ2-3; 13 bases align to TRBD2. Germline trimming cut 3 bases from V and 3 bases from J; bases unmatched to any gene: 9. In germline, CDR1 is LGHDT, CDR2 YNNKEL (reference sequence). The CDR3 sequence is 18 residues long. The CDR3 protein is CASSQNGTSGKLTDTQYF. The CDR3 region has the DNA TGTGCCAGCAGCCAGAATGGGACTAGCGGGAAGTTAACAGATACGCAGTATTTT.

The chain couples TRBV5-1 to TRBJ1-1, with D possibly TRBD1 on 5 matching bases. The V and J ends lost 0 bases and 3 bases respectively, with 6 bases between them. The CDR3 has 13 residues. Germline V gene sequence: CDR1 SGHRS, CDR2 YFSETQ. DNA of the CDR3: TGCGCCAGCAGCTTGGCAGGGCACACTGAAGCTTTCTTT. Its translation is CASSLAGHTEAFF.

The chain recombines TRBV12-3 or TRBV12-4 with TRBJ2-1, with D hard to call. There are 13 residues in the CDR3. V was trimmed by 1 base and J by 4 bases, leaving 5 bases between them. For the CDR3, the DNA is TGTGCCAGCAGTTTAGGACGATACAATGAGCAGTTCTTC. Its translation: CASSLGRYNEQFF.

V is TRBV15 and J is TRBJ1-4, with a weak D call TRBD1 (5 bases). Germline CDR1 is LNHNV and CDR2 is YYDKDF (reference sequence). This CDR3 has 14 residues. V gave up 2 bases and J gave up 6 bases, with 10 bases separating them. CDR3 DNA sequence: TGTGCCACCAGCAGAAGGGACCTCGATGAAAAACTGTTTTTT. It encodes CATSRRDLDEKLFF.

The V call is TRBV14, the J call TRBJ1-1, with D possibly TRBD1 on 6 matching bases. CDR3 size: 13 residues. The V gene lost 4 bases and the J gene lost 2 bases, with 8 bases spanning the gap. Germline loops: CDR1 SGHDN, CDR2 FVKESK. CDR3 sequence (DNA): TGTGCCAGCAGCCGACAGGTCAACACTGAAGCTTTCTTT. Protein: CASSRQVNTEAFF.

The V and J genes are TRBV5-6 and TRBJ2-7; the match to TRBD2 covers 7 bases. J gave up 0 bases and V 1 base, and 4 bases lay outside the gene matches. Germline-derived CDR1 and CDR2 are SGHDT and YYEEEE. The CDR3 has 15 residues. The CDR3 nucleotides are TGTGCCAGCAGCTTGCGGGGGGAGAACTCCTACGAGCAGTACTTC. This translates into CASSLRGENSYEQYF.

V and J are TRBV20-1 and TRBJ2-7; D gene uncertain. V shed 6 bases and J shed 4 bases, with 7 bases lying between them. The CDR3 has 10 residues. The germline V gene has CDR1 DFQATT and CDR2 SNEGSKA (reference sequence). The CDR3 loop is CSAQTYEQYF. The DNA for the CDR3 is TGCAGTGCCCAGACTTACGAGCAGTACTTC.

The rearrangement links TRBV5-8 to TRBJ1-2; D perhaps matches TRBD1 (6 bases). The CDR3 runs to 14 residues. Germline assignment: CDR1 SGHTS and CDR2 YDEGEE. Trimming took 4 bases from V and 3 from J, leaving 13 bases between them. CDR3 in DNA: TGTGCCAGCAGCGGCTACAGGGAAGACTATGGCTACACCTTC. It specifies CASSGYREDYGYTF. The full variable domain, rest sourced from reference TRBV5-8 and TRBJ1-2, is EAGVTQSPTHLIKTRGQQATLRCSPISGHTSVYWYQQALGLGLQFLLWYDEGEERNRGNFPPRFSGRQFPNYSSELNVNALELEDSALYLCASSGYREDYGYTFGSGTRLTVV.